Listed below are T cell receptor beta chains from one sample, sequenced in a study of blood T cell repertoires in COVID-19. Sequencing was performed with immunoSEQ multiplex PCR; in TCRdb, only in-frame clones are kept and a portion is missing. The sample holds fewer than 100,000 clones, 80% to 90% seen once. Source material: peripheral blood. These receptors all stem from a human donor in a cohort sampled during active COVID-19. The CDR3 runs from the conserved cysteine through the conserved F or W. The D gene is left open where the match is weak. The listing skips clone size in some rows; elsewhere it reads once, few, many or a size class.

j_call d_call cdr3_length clone_size v_call cdr3_aa cdr3_nt
TRBJ2-5 TRBD2 15 . TRBV6-1 CASSFGLAGHGTQYF TGTGCCAGCAGTTTCGGACTAGCGGGGCATGGGACCCAGTACTTC
TRBJ2-5 TRBD1 15 . TRBV5-1 CASSLEQGAEETQYF TGCGCCAGCAGCTTGGAACAGGGGGCAGAGGAGACCCAGTACTTC
TRBJ1-2 . 14 . TRBV11-2 CASSPTTPGYGYTF TGTGCCAGCAGCCCTACGACCCCGGGCTATGGCTACACCTTC
TRBJ2-3 TRBD2 16 once TRBV2 CASTRSSGPSTDTQYF TGTGCCAGCACCCGCTCTAGCGGCCCATCGACAGATACGCAGTATTTT
TRBJ2-3 TRBD2 13 . TRBV3-1/TRBV3-2 CASWMRETDTQYF TGTGCCAGCTGGATGCGGGAGACAGATACGCAGTATTTT
TRBJ2-1 . 12 . TRBV2 CASSEGTGRGFF TGTGCCAGCAGTGAAGGGACAGGGAGGGGGTTCTTC
TRBJ2-7 TRBD2 14 . TRBV5-1 CASRLDPSGGEQYF TGCGCCAGCAGACTAGACCCAAGCGGGGGGGAGCAGTACTTC
TRBJ2-1 . 16 . TRBV7-9 CASSPEGIRPYNEQFF TGTGCCAGCAGCCCGGAGGGGATCCGGCCCTACAATGAGCAGTTCTTC
TRBJ1-6 . 16 few TRBV7-9 CASSLDGQGDNSPLHF TGTGCCAGCAGCTTAGACGGTCAGGGTGACAATTCACCCCTCCACTTT
TRBJ2-7 TRBD2 16 . TRBV14 CASSQDTWASGNEQYF TGTGCCAGCAGCCAAGATACGTGGGCTAGCGGGAACGAGCAGTACTTC
TRBJ1-1 . 14 . TRBV9 CASSVSPGVTEAFF TGTGCCAGCAGCGTCTCTCCGGGGGTAACTGAAGCTTTCTTT
TRBJ2-7 TRBD2 16 once TRBV7-2 CASSWDSGSPRYEQYF TGTGCCAGCAGCTGGGATAGCGGGAGCCCCCGATACGAGCAGTACTTC
TRBJ1-3 TRBD1 15 . TRBV18 CASSSDRVAGNTIYF TGTGCCAGCTCCTCGGACAGGGTGGCTGGAAACACCATATATTTT
TRBJ1-3 . 17 once TRBV5-1 CASSLAPAGSSGNTIYF TGCGCCAGCAGCTTGGCCCCGGCGGGAAGCTCTGGAAACACCATATATTTT
TRBJ1-2 TRBD1 16 . TRBV4-1 CASSQEFTGANYGYTF TGCGCCAGCAGCCAAGAATTCACAGGGGCGAACTATGGCTACACCTTC
TRBJ1-1 . 13 once TRBV12-3/TRBV12-4 CASRIAGGVEAFF TGTGCCAGCAGAATTGCGGGGGGGGTTGAAGCTTTCTTT
TRBJ2-2 . 14 . TRBV19 CASSPVANTGELFF TGTGCCAGTAGTCCAGTGGCGAACACCGGGGAGCTGTTTTTT
TRBJ2-7 . 15 . TRBV27 CASSLSGGTAYEQYF TGTGCCAGCAGTTTAAGTGGCGGGACGGCCTACGAGCAGTACTTC
TRBJ1-2 . 10 . TRBV2 CASKGAGYTF TGTGCCAGCAAAGGGGCTGGCTACACCTTC
TRBJ2-1 TRBD2 15 . TRBV27 CASSSWTSGNNEQFF TGTGCCAGCAGTTCATGGACTAGCGGAAACAATGAGCAGTTCTTC
TRBJ1-6 . 15 . TRBV2 CASRSDSSYNSPLHF TGTGCCAGCAGAAGCGACAGCTCCTATAATTCACCCCTCCACTTT
TRBJ1-1 . 13 . TRBV12-3/TRBV12-4 CASTVQMNTEAFF TGTGCCAGCACAGTACAAATGAACACTGAAGCTTTCTTT
TRBJ2-5 TRBD1 14 . TRBV9 CASSVNHRGETQYF TGTGCCAGCAGCGTGAACCACAGGGGAGAGACCCAGTACTTC
TRBJ2-1 TRBD2 16 . TRBV24-1 CATSDAGTSRYNEQFF TGTGCCACCAGTGATGCCGGGACTAGCAGATACAATGAGCAGTTCTTC
TRBJ2-7 TRBD1 16 . TRBV7-2 CASSLGQGRSSYEQYF TGTGCCAGCAGCCTAGGACAGGGGAGAAGCTCCTACGAGCAGTACTTC
TRBJ2-7 . 13 . TRBV5-1 CASSLQGTYEQYF TGCGCCAGCAGTCTCCAGGGAACCTACGAGCAGTACTTC
TRBJ1-6 . 16 . TRBV5-6 CASSLDPGVNDSPLHF TGTGCCAGCAGCCTAGACCCGGGGGTAAATGATTCACCCCTCCACTTT
TRBJ2-1 TRBD2 13 . TRBV10-3 CAGTSGRAHEQFF TGTGCCGGTACTAGCGGGAGGGCCCATGAGCAGTTCTTC
TRBJ2-3 TRBD2 15 . TRBV30 CAFRGAGGPTDTQYF TGTGCCTTCCGGGGGGCGGGGGGCCCCACAGATACGCAGTATTTT
TRBJ2-2 . 16 once TRBV5-1 CASSFFWLANTGELFF TGCGCCAGCAGCTTTTTCTGGTTAGCGAACACCGGGGAGCTGTTTTTT
TRBJ2-5 TRBD2 16 once TRBV24-1 CATSVRASGGQETQYF TGTGCCACCAGTGTCCGGGCTAGCGGGGGCCAAGAGACCCAGTACTTC
TRBJ2-7 TRBD2 15 . TRBV9 CASSPGSGAVYEQYF TGTGCCAGCAGCCCTGGTAGCGGGGCGGTCTACGAGCAGTACTTC
TRBJ1-2 . 15 . TRBV7-9 CASSLSTTGNYGYTF TGTGCCAGCAGCTTATCCACAACGGGGAACTATGGCTACACCTTC
TRBJ2-3 TRBD2 15 . TRBV5-4 CASSPTSGGIDTQYF TGTGCCAGCAGCCCTACTAGCGGGGGTATAGATACGCAGTATTTT
TRBJ2-5 . 13 . TRBV5-1 CASSLGREETQYF TGCGCCAGCAGCTTGGGCCGGGAAGAGACCCAGTACTTC
TRBJ2-7 TRBD2 14 . TRBV6-5 CASSPQSGNYEQYF TGTGCCAGCAGTCCTCAAAGCGGGAACTACGAGCAGTACTTC
TRBJ1-6 TRBD1 13 . TRBV10-3 CAIGQGANSPLHF TGTGCCATCGGACAGGGCGCTAATTCACCCCTCCACTTT
TRBJ2-2 . 14 . TRBV2 CASSDQDYTGELFF TGTGCCAGCAGTGATCAGGATTACACCGGGGAGCTGTTTTTT
TRBJ1-4 . 17 . TRBV2 CASSERGPQGGYEKLFF TGTGCCAGCAGTGAGCGCGGTCCACAGGGTGGATATGAAAAACTGTTTTTT
TRBJ1-1 TRBD1 16 . TRBV11-2 CASSPSPAGGGIRAFF TGTGCCAGCAGCCCCTCCCCGGCAGGGGGCGGAATTAGGGCTTTCTTT
TRBJ2-3 TRBD2 15 . TRBV10-3 CAIRTGTSDTDTQYF TGTGCCATCAGAACCGGGACTAGCGACACAGATACGCAGTATTTT
TRBJ2-4 TRBD2 16 . TRBV19 CASSAHGGAAKNIQYF TGTGCCAGTAGTGCCCACGGGGGGGCAGCCAAAAACATTCAGTACTTC
TRBJ1-1 TRBD1 14 once TRBV18 CASSPQGVGTEAFF TGTGCCAGCTCACCGCAGGGGGTGGGAACTGAAGCTTTCTTT
TRBJ2-1 TRBD2 18 . TRBV7-9 CASSLGRLAGKERNEQFF TGTGCCAGCAGCTTAGGTAGGCTAGCGGGGAAGGAGCGGAATGAGCAGTTCTTC
TRBJ1-5 . 15 once TRBV6-6 CASSPQGNSNQPQHF TGTGCCAGCAGTCCTCAGGGGAATAGCAATCAGCCCCAGCATTTT
TRBJ2-1 . 14 . TRBV7-3 CASSLRTADNEQFF TGTGCCAGCAGCTTACGGACAGCTGATAATGAGCAGTTCTTC
TRBJ2-7 . 15 . TRBV27 CASSSIGMGSYEQYF TGTGCCAGCAGTTCCATCGGGATGGGGTCCTACGAGCAGTACTTC
TRBJ1-2 TRBD1 14 once TRBV2 CASSIPGQEYGYTF TGTGCCAGCAGTATCCCGGGACAGGAGTATGGCTACACCTTC
TRBJ2-7 . 17 . TRBV11-3 CASSQEGWTEVNYEQYF TGTGCCAGCAGCCAAGAGGGGTGGACAGAAGTAAACTACGAGCAGTACTTC
TRBJ2-3 . 13 . TRBV11-3 CASSLMRADTQYF TGTGCCAGCAGCTTAATGAGGGCAGATACGCAGTATTTT
TRBJ2-5 TRBD1 17 . TRBV6-2/TRBV6-3 CASSYSGPGQGEETQYF TGTGCCAGCAGTTATAGTGGACCGGGACAGGGAGAGGAGACCCAGTACTTC
TRBJ1-5 TRBD1 15 . TRBV28 CASSFLDRANQPQHF TGTGCCAGCAGTTTCCTTGACAGGGCTAATCAGCCCCAGCATTTT
TRBJ2-3 TRBD1 17 . TRBV18 CASSPGGDREFSDTQYF TGTGCCAGCTCACCCGGAGGGGACAGGGAATTTTCAGATACGCAGTATTTT
TRBJ1-2 . 15 . TRBV7-2 CASSLYFTLNYGYTF TGTGCCAGCAGCTTATACTTTACTCTTAACTATGGCTACACCTTC
TRBJ2-1 TRBD2 16 . TRBV18 CASSPLGSGGANEQFF TGTGCCAGCTCACCCCTTGGTAGCGGGGGGGCCAATGAGCAGTTCTTC
TRBJ2-1 TRBD2 14 . TRBV18 CASSLGLAGVEQFF TGTGCCAGCTCACTGGGACTAGCGGGAGTTGAGCAGTTCTTC